A single sample is the source of the 5 T cell receptor beta chains below, sequenced in a study of CXCR3-negative and CXCR3-positive naive CD8 T cells. Researchers prepared the TRB cDNA libraries using 5' RACE with UMI labels. TCRdb reprocessed the 5' RACE reads, with one entry per CDR3 protein and no DNA. This listing includes fewer than 80,000 distinct CDR3 sequences. Sequences were obtained from naive CXCR3- CD8+ T cells from blood. The subset here: CD45RO-CCR7+CD27+CD95- naive CD8+ T cells lacking CXCR3 (TNR3-). These receptors originate from a human donor in good health. Some clones in this sample may be carry-over from other donors' samples.

The chain joins TRBV29-1 to TRBJ2-7. This CDR3 region has 12 residues. The germline CDR1 and CDR2 sequences are SQVTM and ANQGSEA. CDR3 protein: CSVKPDSREQYF.

The chain employs TRBV7-2 and TRBJ1-6; without DNA, the TCRdb call of TRBD1 cannot be checked. CDR3 length equals 16 residues. Germline CDR1 is SGHTA and CDR2 is FQGNSA. CDR3 region: CASTHMDRAGNSPLHF.

The chain has TRBV28 and TRBJ1-6; the D gene TCRdb calls, TRBD1, cannot be checked with no DNA. The CDR3 length is 19 residues. Germline lookup yields CDR1 MDHEN and CDR2 SYDVKM. The CDR3 here is CASSPRHGTGSSYNSPLHF.

The J gene is TRBJ2-1, the V gene TRBV29-1; TCRdb gives TRBD1 as the D gene, but with no DNA this cannot be confirmed. The CDR3 consists of 16 residues. Looked up from germline, CDR1 is SQVTM and CDR2 is ANQGSEA. The CDR3 loop is CSVEVPSPLFYNEQFF.

The chain is built from TRBV12-3 or TRBV12-4 and TRBJ1-1; TCRdb outputs TRBD1, but without DNA this stays unchecked. This CDR3 region has 12 residues. CDR3 sequence reads: CASDRGGTEAFF.